The present entry profiles one TCR beta chain with its context. Its antigen is unknown. Across 18 months, stable Graves' hyperthyroidism was marked by no progression to ophthalmopathy. The record originates from a study of T cells in Graves' hyperthyroidism and ophthalmopathy. Researchers amplified the TCR beta CDR3 regions from RNA transcripts. An initial round of RT-PCR targeting the TCR CDR3 relied on the HTBI primer set. A single record per CDR3 protein comes from TCRdb applying MiXCR to the multiplex PCR reads. The table shows some 620,000 distinct CDR3 sequences, with around 16% occurring only once. The CDR3 has 14 amino acids. The germline gives CDR1 SQVTM, CDR2 ANQGSEA. Trimming removed 7 bases at V and 3 bases at J, with 16 bases between. Findings of the study overall: Ophthalmopathy prediction by the model preceded onset by a median approximately six months. Classification by a 13 V-J model distinguished ophthalmopathy from stable hyperthyroidism. Researchers found most expanded thyroid clonotypes above 0.001 in blood as well.

The source is a woman in her 30s with Graves' hyperthyroidism. The rearrangement links TRBV29-1 to TRBJ2-1; D might be TRBD2 (6 bases). Sequenced: blood. The CDR3 region is CSAELAKLYNEQFF. CDR3 sequence (DNA): TGCAGCGCTGAGCTAGCGAAACTCTACAATGAGCAGTTCTTC.